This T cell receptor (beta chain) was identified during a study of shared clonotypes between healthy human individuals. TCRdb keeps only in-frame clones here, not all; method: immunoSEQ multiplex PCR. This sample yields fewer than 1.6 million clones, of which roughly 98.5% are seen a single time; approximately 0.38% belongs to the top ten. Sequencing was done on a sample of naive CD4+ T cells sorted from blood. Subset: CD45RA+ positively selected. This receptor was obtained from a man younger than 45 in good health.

DNA of the CDR3: TGTGCCAGCAGCCAAGCGGGACCGGCCTACGAGCAGTACTTC. Protein product: CASSQAGPAYEQYF. This chain uses TRBV4-2 with TRBJ2-7; D may match TRBD1 or TRBD2 (5 bases each). The CDR3 length is 14 residues. Germline V gives CDR1 LGHNA, CDR2 YNFKEQ. V was trimmed by 1 base and J by 2 bases, leaving 9 bases between them.